Shown below are 21 T cell receptor beta chains from a single sample sequenced in a study of blood T cells in healthy people across ages. Using a J-beta primer mix together with a sample-barcoded 5' primer, a second PCR was run for roughly 7 to 12 cycles. A single record per CDR3 protein comes from TCRdb applying MiXCR to the 5' RACE reads. The data contain more than 900,000 distinct CDR3 sequences, approximately 32% of them singletons. These data also formed part of another study, on T cells of mothers and their children.

The material sequenced was blood. These receptors all come from a woman between 40 and 50 years old in good health.

On this clonotype: The junction departs from the called germline gene at one end, perhaps through a read error. This rearrangement joins TRBV12-3 or TRBV12-4 to TRBJ1-5, with D hard to call. The CDR3 is 17 residues long. CDR3 residues: CTSSPRRTPYSNQPQHF. The CDR3 DNA reads TGTACCAGCAGTCCCCGCCGAACACCCTATAGCAATCAGCCCCAGCATTTT.

The chain uses TRBV20-1 and TRBJ2-4, with D possibly TRBD1 on 6 matching bases. The length of the CDR3 is 14 residues. CDR1 and CDR2 (germline): DFQATT, SNEGSKA (reference sequence). V was trimmed by 4 bases and J by 1 base, leaving 11 bases between them. The CDR3, as DNA: TGCAGTGCTAACAGGGAAAGGGCCAAAAACATTCAGTACTTC. Translated, it gives CSANRERAKNIQYF.

The genes are TRBV5-4 and TRBJ1-1; possibly TRBD1 for D (5 bases). The CDR3 sequence is 14 residues long. The germline CDR1 and CDR2 sequences are SGHNT and YYREEE (reference sequence). Trimming removed 4 bases at V and 0 bases at J, with 10 bases between. CDR3 nucleotide sequence: TGTGCCAGCAGCGCGAAGGGGATGAACACTGAAGCTTTCTTT. As protein: CASSAKGMNTEAFF.

This clonotype was detected many times. V usage is TRBV5-1 and J usage is TRBJ2-1; 9 bases match TRBD2. The CDR3 totals 16 residues. V lost 4 bases to trimming and J lost 5 bases; unmatched junction nucleotides: 10. Germline CDR1 reads SGHRS; CDR2 reads YFSETQ. The CDR3 loop is CASSTQGGGANNEQFF. In DNA form, the CDR3 reads TGCGCCAGCAGCACCCAGGGCGGGGGGGCGAACAATGAGCAGTTCTTC.

This clonotype has more than one count but fewer than ten. The rearrangement uses TRBV7-2 and TRBJ1-2; no reliable D call. Trimming left V 1 base short and J 4 bases short, with 10 bases between. The CDR3 has 14 residues. CDR1 and CDR2 from the germline V gene are SGHTA and FQGNSA. The CDR3 loop reads CASSLDRRSYGYTF. CDR3 DNA sequence: TGTGCCAGCAGCTTAGACAGACGAAGCTATGGCTACACCTTC.

This clonotype was recorded many times. The CDR3 protein is CSARAGTAHLYEQYF. Here the CDR3 DNA reads TGCAGTGCTAGAGCCGGGACCGCACACCTCTACGAGCAGTACTTC. J is TRBJ2-7 and V is TRBV20-1, with D possibly called TRBD1 or TRBD2 (5 bases each). This CDR3 spans 15 amino acids. The V end lost 1 base, the J end lost 3 bases, and 16 bases lay between the germline ends. The germline gives CDR1 DFQATT, CDR2 SNEGSKA (reference sequence).

The chain carries TRBV4-1 and TRBJ2-7; 8 bases are a match to TRBD1. V gave up 2 bases and J gave up 4 bases; unmatched junction bases: 10. Germline V gene data show CDR1 as MGHRA and CDR2 as YSYEKL. This CDR3 region has 16 residues. For the CDR3, the DNA is TGCGCCAGCAGCCAATTAGCCGGGACAGGAGCTTACGAGCAGTACTTC. Its protein product is CASSQLAGTGAYEQYF.

The table lists this clonotype with a few counts. Relative to the germline gene, one junction end is altered; a read error may explain this. The rearrangement uses TRBV5-1 and TRBJ1-6; no clear D. The CDR3 runs 11 residues. Germline values: CDR1 SGHRS, CDR2 YFSETQ. CDR3 in DNA: TGCGCCCGCAGCAGGAAATCACCCCTCCACTTT. Translation: CARSRKSPLHF.

This clonotype was seen at least ten times. For the CDR3, the DNA is TGTGCCAGCACCCCTCTCAGTTTAGCGGGGGTCGCCCCCAACGAGCAGTACTTC. Amino acids: CASTPLSLAGVAPNEQYF. The chain combines TRBV6-1 with TRBJ2-7; TRBD2 matches 9 bases. This CDR3 has 18 amino acids. CDR1 and CDR2 (germline): MNHNS, SASEGT. V shed 7 bases and J 5 bases; nucleotides not matched to a gene: 21.

This clonotype was found many times. V and J are TRBV4-1 and TRBJ2-7; no clear D gene. CDR1 is MGHRA and CDR2 is YSYEKL in the germline V gene. The CDR3 extends over 14 amino acids. V was shortened by 1 base and J by 7 bases, with 14 bases between the two germline ends. DNA for the CDR3: TGCGCCAGCAGCCAAGTTGGGGAACTGGGAGAGCAGTACTTC. This codes for CASSQVGELGEQYF.

This clonotype turned up a few times. This chain uses TRBV30 with TRBJ1-2; perhaps TRBD1 as D (6 bases). Trimming cost V 0 bases and J 4 bases, with 24 bases left between them. CDR3 length: 18 amino acids. The germline V gene encodes CDR1 GTSNPN and CDR2 SVGIG (reference sequence). The CDR3, as DNA: TGTGCCTGGAGTGTCACGGGAACGGTGGGGGCGCCAGGCTATGGCTACACCTTC. Translating it yields CAWSVTGTVGAPGYGYTF. Combining the CDR3 with reference TRBV30 and TRBJ1-2 gives the whole variable domain SQTIHQWPATLVQPVGSPLSLECTVEGTSNPNLYWYRQAAGRGLQLLFYSVGIGQISSEVPQNLSASRPQDRQFILSSKKLLLSDSGFYLCAWSVTGTVGAPGYGYTFGSGTRLTVV.

This clonotype was detected only a few times. The genes are TRBV4-2 and TRBJ2-7; D is undetermined. The CDR3 is 13 amino acids. V lost 0 bases, J lost 3 bases, and 6 bases lay in between. CDR1 is LGHNA, CDR2 YNFKEQ, per germline. The CDR3 DNA follows: TGTGCCAGCAGCCAAGAGACCCACTACGAGCAGTACTTC. Translated: CASSQETHYEQYF.

As concerns this clonotype: A read error may produce the germline difference seen at one junction end. This CDR3 reads CGARSRDSQETQFF. CDR3 in DNA: TGCGGTGCTAGGAGTAGGGACAGCCAAGAGACCCAGTTCTTC. V is TRBV20-1 and J is TRBJ2-5; 7 nucleotides align to TRBD1. The J call may be incorrect, as the DNA end agrees better with TRBJ2-1. The CDR3 loop spans 14 amino acids. Germline lookup yields CDR1 DFQATT and CDR2 SNEGSKA (reference sequence).

In this sample, this clonotype turned up a few times. The V gene is TRBV4-1, the J gene TRBJ2-7; 7 positions agree with TRBD1. The CDR3 totals 14 residues. Germline loops: CDR1 MGHRA, CDR2 YSYEKL. J lost 6 bases, V lost 3 bases, and 8 bases had no gene match. CDR3: CASSHQTGTCEQYF. CDR3 in DNA: TGCGCCAGCAGCCACCAGACAGGGACCTGCGAGCAGTACTTC.

The V gene is TRBV7-9, the J gene TRBJ1-2, with D maybe TRBD1 (5 bases). This CDR3 contains 14 residues. Germline V gene sequence: CDR1 SEHNR, CDR2 FQNEAQ (reference sequence). The V and J ends lost 1 base and 5 bases respectively, with 11 bases between them. The CDR3 nucleotides are TGTGCCAGCAGCTTAGAGACAGCGAGGTATGGCTACACCTTC. Its protein product is CASSLETARYGYTF.

The genes are TRBV7-9 and TRBJ2-5, with 13 bases matching TRBD2. CDR1 and CDR2 (germline): SEHNR, FQNEAQ (reference sequence). The CDR3 is made up of 16 amino acids. Losses at the gene ends were 4 bases for V and 5 bases for J; bases not matched to a gene: 7. This CDR3 reads CASSSRLAGGSETQYF. The CDR3, as DNA: TGTGCCAGCAGCTCCCGACTAGCGGGGGGCAGCGAGACCCAGTACTTC.

This chain uses TRBV5-1 with TRBJ1-2; TRBD1 matches at 9 bases. V was clipped by 4 bases and J by 7 bases; unmatched bases: 8. Looked up from germline, CDR1 is SGHRS and CDR2 is YFSETQ. The CDR3 is made up of 14 amino acids. CDR3 coding DNA: TGCGCCAGCAGCAGCCCACAGGGGGCGGTTGGCTACACCTTC. It is translated as CASSSPQGAVGYTF. Full variable domain (rest looked up from reference TRBV5-1 and TRBJ1-2): KAGVTQTPRYLIKTRGQQVTLSCSPISGHRSVSWYQQTPGQGLQFLFEYFSETQRNKGNFPGRFSGRQFSNSRSEMNVSTLELGDSALYLCASSSPQGAVGYTFGSGTRLTVV.

The chain joins TRBV7-3 to TRBJ2-1; the D is unclear. The length of the CDR3 is 15 residues. CDR1 and CDR2 (germline): SGHTA, FQGTGA. The V end was cut by 3 bases, the J end by 0 bases, with 9 bases between. The CDR3 DNA is TGTGCCAGCAGCTTCGAACAGAGCTCCTACAATGAGCAGTTCTTC. Translation gives CASSFEQSSYNEQFF. Full variable domain (outside the CDR3, taken from reference TRBV7-3 and TRBJ2-1): GAGVSQTPSNKVTEKGKYVELRCDPISGHTALYWYRQSLGQGPEFLIYFQGTGAADDSGLPNDRFFAVRPEGSVSTLKIQRTERGDSAVYLCASSFEQSSYNEQFFGPGTRLTVL.

This clonotype has ten or more counts. The chain has TRBV24-1 and TRBJ2-7; no reliable D call. The CDR3 consists of 13 residues. Trimming shortened V by 3 bases and J by 7 bases, and 12 bases separated the two germline ends. The germline gives CDR1 KGHDR, CDR2 SFDVKD. The CDR3: CATSDPRWGEQYF. CDR3 bases: TGTGCCACCAGTGATCCGCGGTGGGGAGAGCAGTACTTC.

This clonotype was counted a single time. A much larger clone differs by one base, so this may be a read error. This chain connects TRBV20-1 to TRBJ1-2, with unresolved D. The CDR3 totals 10 residues. CDR1 DFQATT and CDR2 SNEGSKA come from the germline V gene (reference sequence). DNA of the CDR3: TGCAGTGCTAGCGCCTATGGCCACACCTTC. Protein product: CSASAYGHTF.

This clonotype was counted many times. The rearrangement links TRBV6-2 or TRBV6-3 to TRBJ1-2; D gene ambiguous. Germline loops: CDR1 MNHEY, CDR2 SVGEGT. The CDR3 runs 12 residues. The V end lost 0 bases, the J end lost 4 bases, and 3 bases lay between the germline ends. CDR3 DNA: TGTGCCAGCAGTTACTCGTCCTATGGCTACACCTTC. Its protein product is CASSYSSYGYTF.